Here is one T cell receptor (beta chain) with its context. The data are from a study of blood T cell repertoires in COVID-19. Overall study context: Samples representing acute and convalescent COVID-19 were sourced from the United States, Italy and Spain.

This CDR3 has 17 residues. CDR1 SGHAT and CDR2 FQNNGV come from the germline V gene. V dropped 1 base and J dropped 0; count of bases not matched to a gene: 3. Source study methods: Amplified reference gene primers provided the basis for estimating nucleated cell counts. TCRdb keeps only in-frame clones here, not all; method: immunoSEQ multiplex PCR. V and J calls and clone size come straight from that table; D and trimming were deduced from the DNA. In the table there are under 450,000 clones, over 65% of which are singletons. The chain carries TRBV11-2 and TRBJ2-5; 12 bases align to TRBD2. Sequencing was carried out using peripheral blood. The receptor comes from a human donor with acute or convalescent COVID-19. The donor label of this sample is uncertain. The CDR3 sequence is CASSLGLAGGYQETQYF. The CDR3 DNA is TGTGCCAGCAGCTTAGGTCTAGCGGGGGGGTACCAAGAGACCCAGTACTTC.